The source of this T cell receptor (beta chain) is a study of post-analysis software for immune sequencing data. This clonotype was picked up a small number of times. Its specificity is unknown. General study points: Included in a set of about five TRBV segments more frequent in patients than controls were TRBV5-6, TRBV5-1 and TRBV20-1. Controls had significantly higher normalized Chao1 diversity than multiple sclerosis patients. Strong same-batch co-clustering of samples appeared with F measure clustering.

CDR3 length: 14 amino acids. Germline assignment: CDR1 LNHNV and CDR2 YYDKDF (reference sequence). With 3 bases removed from V and 6 bases from J, the gap between germline ends came to 13 bases. Unique molecular identifiers were present in the TCR beta cDNA libraries. T cells numbering 1 to 10 million yielded cDNA molecules that totaled approximately 500,000. From the PCR reads, TCRdb called clonotypes with MiXCR, one entry per CDR3 protein. In the table there are 650,000 to 900,000 distinct CDR3 sequences, approximately 44% of which are singletons. Sequencing was carried out using blood. The chain uses TRBV15 and TRBJ2-3; D might be TRBD2 (5 bases). This receptor was obtained from a girl aged 10 to 17 with multiple sclerosis. The CDR3 here is CATSRDSGPDTQYF. In nucleotides, the CDR3 is TGTGCCACCAGCAGGGACTCCGGCCCGGATACGCAGTATTTT.